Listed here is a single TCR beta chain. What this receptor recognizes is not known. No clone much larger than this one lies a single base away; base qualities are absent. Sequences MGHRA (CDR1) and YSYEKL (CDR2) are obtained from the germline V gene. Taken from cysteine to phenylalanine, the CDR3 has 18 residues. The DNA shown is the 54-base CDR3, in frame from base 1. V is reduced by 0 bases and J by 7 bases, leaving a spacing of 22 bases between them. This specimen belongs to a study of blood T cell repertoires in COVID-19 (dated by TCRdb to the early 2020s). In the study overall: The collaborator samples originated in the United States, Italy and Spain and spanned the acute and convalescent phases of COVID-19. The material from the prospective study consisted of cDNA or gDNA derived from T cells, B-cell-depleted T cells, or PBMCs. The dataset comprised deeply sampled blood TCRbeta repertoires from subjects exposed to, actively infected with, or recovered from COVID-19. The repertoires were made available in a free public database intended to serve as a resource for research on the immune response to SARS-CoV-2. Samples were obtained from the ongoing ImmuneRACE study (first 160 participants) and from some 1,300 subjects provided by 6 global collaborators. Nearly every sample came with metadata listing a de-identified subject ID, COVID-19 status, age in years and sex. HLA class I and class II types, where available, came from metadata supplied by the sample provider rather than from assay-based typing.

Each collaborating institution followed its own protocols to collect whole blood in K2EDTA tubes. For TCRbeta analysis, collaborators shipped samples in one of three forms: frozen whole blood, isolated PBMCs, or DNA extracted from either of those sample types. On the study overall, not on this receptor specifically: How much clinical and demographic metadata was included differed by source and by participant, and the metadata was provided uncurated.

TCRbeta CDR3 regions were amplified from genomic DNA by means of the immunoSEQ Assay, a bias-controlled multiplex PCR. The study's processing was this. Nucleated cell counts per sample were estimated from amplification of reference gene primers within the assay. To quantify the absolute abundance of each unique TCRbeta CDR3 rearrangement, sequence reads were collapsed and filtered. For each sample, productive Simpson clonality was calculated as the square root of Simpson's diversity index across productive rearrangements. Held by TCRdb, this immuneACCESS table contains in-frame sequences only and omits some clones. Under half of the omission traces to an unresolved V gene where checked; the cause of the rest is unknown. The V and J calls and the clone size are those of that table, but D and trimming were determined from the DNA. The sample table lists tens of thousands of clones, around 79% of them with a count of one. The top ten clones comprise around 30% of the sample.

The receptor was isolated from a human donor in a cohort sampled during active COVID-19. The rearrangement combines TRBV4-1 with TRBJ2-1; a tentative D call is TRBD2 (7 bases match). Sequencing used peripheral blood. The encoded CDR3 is CASSQEQGWSGTSNEQFF. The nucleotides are TGCGCCAGCAGCCAAGAGCAAGGGTGGAGCGGGACAAGTAATGAGCAGTTCTTC.